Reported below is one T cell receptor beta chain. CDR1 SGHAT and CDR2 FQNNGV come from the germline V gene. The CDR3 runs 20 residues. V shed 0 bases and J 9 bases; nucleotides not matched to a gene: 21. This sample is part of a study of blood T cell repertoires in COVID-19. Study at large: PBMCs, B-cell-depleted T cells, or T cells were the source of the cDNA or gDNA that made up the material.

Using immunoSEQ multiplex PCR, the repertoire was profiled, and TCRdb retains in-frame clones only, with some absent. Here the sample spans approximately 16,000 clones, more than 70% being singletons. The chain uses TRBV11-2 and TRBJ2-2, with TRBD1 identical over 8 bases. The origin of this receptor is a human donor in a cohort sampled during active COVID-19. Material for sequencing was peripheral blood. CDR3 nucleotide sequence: TGTGCCAGCAGCTTAGATTCTTTTCCTAGACAGGGGATATTCCACCGGGAGCTGTTTTTT. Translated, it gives CASSLDSFPRQGIFHRELFF.